These 14 T cell receptor beta chains were sequenced from one sample in a study of radiotherapy plus CTLA-4 blockade in lung cancer. Repertoires were generated with immunoSEQ multiplex PCR, while TCRdb's copy carries only in-frame clones and drops some. This table has more than 40,000 clones, around 77% appearing once. Sample: peripheral blood, taken from a patient treated with radiotherapy plus ipilimumab. The source of these receptors is a human donor with non-small cell lung cancer who had stable disease on radiotherapy plus ipilimumab.

This chain connects TRBV19 to TRBJ2-1, with 10 bases aligning to TRBD1. Germline V gene lookup returns CDR1 LNHDA and CDR2 SQIVND (reference sequence). V lost 5 bases to trimming and J lost 7 bases; unmatched junction nucleotides: 8. The CDR3 sequence is 15 residues long. The CDR3 coding sequence is TGTGCCAGTAGTCCCAGGACAGGGGGTAGGAATGAGCAGTTCTTC. Translation: CASSPRTGGRNEQFF.

The count of this clone is one. The chain recombines TRBV5-1 with TRBJ1-3, with unresolved D. The germline V and J ends were trimmed by 0 bases and 1 base, with 8 bases remaining between them. The CDR3 is made up of 15 amino acids. From germline, CDR1 is SGHRS and CDR2 YFSETQ. This CDR3 reads CASSLAGESGNTIYF. The CDR3 coding sequence is TGCGCCAGCAGCTTGGCCGGGGAGTCTGGAAACACCATATATTTT. The full variable domain, with the rest looked up from reference TRBV5-1 and TRBJ1-3, is KAGVTQTPRYLIKTRGQQVTLSCSPISGHRSVSWYQQTPGQGLQFLFEYFSETQRNKGNFPGRFSGRQFSNSRSEMNVSTLELGDSALYLCASSLAGESGNTIYFGEGSWLTVV.

There are a few counts of this clone. The chain links TRBV27 to TRBJ1-6, with a tentative D call TRBD1 (5 bases). The V and J ends lost 7 bases and 6 bases respectively, with 13 bases between them. Germline CDR1 and CDR2: MNHEY and SMNVEV (reference sequence). This CDR3 comprises 14 residues. CDR3 amino acids: CASKGTASNSPLHF. The CDR3 DNA reads as TGTGCCAGCAAAGGGACGGCCAGTAATTCACCCCTCCACTTT.

The chain couples TRBV5-6 to TRBJ2-7; no definite D call. V was pared by 0 bases and J by 0 bases, with 4 bases between. The germline gives CDR1 SGHDT, CDR2 YYEEEE. CDR3 length equals 13 residues. This CDR3 is CASSLESSYEQYV. DNA for the CDR3: TGTGCCAGCAGCTTGGAGAGCTCCTACGAGCAGTACGTC.

This chain uses TRBV30 with TRBJ2-7; no firm D call. V was cut by 2 bases and J by 0 bases, with 8 bases left in between. This CDR3 has 13 residues. CDR1 and CDR2 (germline): GTSNPN, SVGIG (reference sequence). CDR3 region: CAWSRQNSYEQYF. In nucleotides, the CDR3 is TGTGCCTGGAGTCGGCAGAACTCCTACGAGCAGTACTTC.

This clone was observed at least ten times. V is TRBV5-1 and J is TRBJ2-7; D not certain. V was trimmed by 1 base and J by 2 bases, leaving 7 bases between them. Germline V gives CDR1 SGHRS, CDR2 YFSETQ. The CDR3 has 13 residues. The CDR3 DNA reads as TGCGCCAGCAGCTTGAGGGCAGCCTACGAGCAGTACTTC. Its translation: CASSLRAAYEQYF.

V usage is TRBV7-9 and J usage is TRBJ1-4, with TRBD1 identical over 11 bases. The CDR3 length is 16 residues. The germline V gene encodes CDR1 SEHNR and CDR2 FQNEAQ (reference sequence). V gave up 5 bases and J gave up 10 bases; unmatched junction bases: 12. DNA for the CDR3: TGTGCCAGCAGCATTGTGGGACAGGGGGAGTTGGGAAAACTGTTTTTT. Translating it yields CASSIVGQGELGKLFF.

This clone occurred once. DNA for the CDR3: TGTGCCAGCAGTTCCACTTCGACAGTTACGAGCTCCTACGAGCAGTACGTC. It specifies CASSSTSTVTSSYEQYV. The rearrangement uses TRBV28 and TRBJ2-7; possibly TRBD1 for D (5 bases). Germline V gene sequence: CDR1 MDHEN, CDR2 SYDVKM. CDR3 size: 17 residues. V was trimmed by 4 bases and J by 0 bases, leaving 19 bases between them.

Only one count was recorded for this clone. V and J are TRBV5-4 and TRBJ2-2; D may be TRBD2 (6 bases). The length of the CDR3 is 15 residues. Between the trimmed V and J ends, which lost 7 bases and 6 bases, there was a span of 19 bases. Germline lookup yields CDR1 SGHNT and CDR2 YYREEE (reference sequence). This chain's CDR3 is CASSPRDSVPGELFF. The CDR3 DNA is TGTGCCAGCTCCCCACGGGACTCAGTCCCCGGGGAGCTGTTTTTT.

The chain is built from TRBV10-3 and TRBJ2-4; 7 bases line up with TRBD1. Germline V lookup: CDR1 ENHRY, CDR2 SYGVKD. The V and J ends lost 6 bases and 9 bases, in that order; junction bases with no gene match: 11. There are 14 residues in the CDR3. The CDR3 region is CAISTQGPPGIQYF. CDR3 nucleotides: TGTGCCATCAGCACACAGGGGCCCCCGGGCATTCAGTACTTC.

This sequence joins TRBV5-4 and TRBJ1-3; weak D call: TRBD1 (6 bases). This CDR3 has 13 amino acids. The germline V and J ends were trimmed by 4 bases and 4 bases, with 9 bases remaining between them. From germline, CDR1 is SGHNT and CDR2 YYREEE (reference sequence). The CDR3 bases are TGTGCCAGCAGCCTAGGACAGGGAAACACCATATATTTT. Translated, it gives CASSLGQGNTIYF.

This chain links TRBV5-4 with TRBJ2-3, with D tentatively TRBD1 (6 bases). The CDR3 sequence is 14 residues long. Germline CDR1 is SGHNT and CDR2 is YYREEE (reference sequence). The V and J ends lost 2 bases and 5 bases respectively, with 12 bases between them. The CDR3 DNA reads as TGTGCCAGCAGCTTACAGGGACCTGGAGATACGCAGTATTTT. Protein sequence: CASSLQGPGDTQYF. Combining the CDR3 with reference TRBV5-4 and TRBJ2-3 gives the whole variable domain ETGVTQSPTHLIKTRGQQVTLRCSSQSGHNTVSWYQQALGQGPQFIFQYYREEENGRGNFPPRFSGLQFPNYSSELNVNALELDDSALYLCASSLQGPGDTQYFGPGTRLTVL.

The chain carries TRBV6-1 and TRBJ1-2, with TRBD1 identical over 8 bases. The CDR3 is 13 residues long. Germline trimming cut 5 bases from V and 8 bases from J; bases unmatched to any gene: 7. Germline values: CDR1 MNHNS, CDR2 SASEGT. Written as DNA, the CDR3 is TGTGCCAGCAGTACGGACAGGGTAAGCGGCTACACCTTC. Its protein is CASSTDRVSGYTF.

This chain joins TRBV29-1 and TRBJ1-2; D is unresolved. This CDR3 is 13 amino acids long. From germline, CDR1 is SQVTM and CDR2 ANQGSEA. The V end was cut by 7 bases, the J end by 2 bases, with 14 bases between. CDR3 DNA: TGCAGCGACTCAGGACCGATGAACTATGGCTACACCTTC. It is translated as CSDSGPMNYGYTF.